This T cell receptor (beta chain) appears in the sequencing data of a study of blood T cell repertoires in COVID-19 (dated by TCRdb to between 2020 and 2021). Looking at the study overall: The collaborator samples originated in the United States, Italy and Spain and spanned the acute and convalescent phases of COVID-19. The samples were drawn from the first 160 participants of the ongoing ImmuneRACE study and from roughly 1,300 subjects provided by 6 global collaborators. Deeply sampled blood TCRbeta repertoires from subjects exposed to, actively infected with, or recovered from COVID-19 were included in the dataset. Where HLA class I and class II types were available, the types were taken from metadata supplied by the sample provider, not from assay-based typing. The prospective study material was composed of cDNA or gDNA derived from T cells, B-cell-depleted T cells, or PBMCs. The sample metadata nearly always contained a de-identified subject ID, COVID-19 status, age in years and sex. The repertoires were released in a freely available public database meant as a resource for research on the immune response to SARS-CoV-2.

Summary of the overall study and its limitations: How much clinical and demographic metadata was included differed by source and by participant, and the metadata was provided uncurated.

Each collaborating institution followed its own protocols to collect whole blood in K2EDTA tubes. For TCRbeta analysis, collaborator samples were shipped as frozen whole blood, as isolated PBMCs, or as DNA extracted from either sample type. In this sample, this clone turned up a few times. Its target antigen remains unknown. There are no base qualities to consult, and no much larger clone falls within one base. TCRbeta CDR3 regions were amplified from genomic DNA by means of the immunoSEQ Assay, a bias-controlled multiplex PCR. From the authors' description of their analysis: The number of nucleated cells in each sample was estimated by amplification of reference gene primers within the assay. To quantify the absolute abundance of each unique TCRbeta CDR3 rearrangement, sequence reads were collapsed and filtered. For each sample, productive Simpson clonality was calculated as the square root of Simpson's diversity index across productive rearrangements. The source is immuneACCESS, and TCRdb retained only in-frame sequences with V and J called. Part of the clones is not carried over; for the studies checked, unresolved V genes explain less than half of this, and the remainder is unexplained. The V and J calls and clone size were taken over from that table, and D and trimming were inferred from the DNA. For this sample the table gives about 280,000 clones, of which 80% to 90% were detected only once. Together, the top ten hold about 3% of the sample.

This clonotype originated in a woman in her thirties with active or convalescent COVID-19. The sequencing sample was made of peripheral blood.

CDR3 sequence: CASSSLTGGGQPQHF. The DNA sequence reads TGTGCCAGCAGTTCCCTTACAGGGGGCGGTCAGCCCCAGCATTTT. Recombination connected TRBV6-2 or TRBV6-3 to TRBJ1-5; 9 of the junction bases match TRBD1. The CDR3 goes from the cysteine to the phenylalanine over 15 residues. CDR3 DNA only is kept here, 45 bases in frame from base 1. V loses 4 bases at its end and J loses 6 bases; junction bases beyond the gene matches: 7. CDR1 MNHEY and CDR2 SVGEGT are derived from the germline V gene.